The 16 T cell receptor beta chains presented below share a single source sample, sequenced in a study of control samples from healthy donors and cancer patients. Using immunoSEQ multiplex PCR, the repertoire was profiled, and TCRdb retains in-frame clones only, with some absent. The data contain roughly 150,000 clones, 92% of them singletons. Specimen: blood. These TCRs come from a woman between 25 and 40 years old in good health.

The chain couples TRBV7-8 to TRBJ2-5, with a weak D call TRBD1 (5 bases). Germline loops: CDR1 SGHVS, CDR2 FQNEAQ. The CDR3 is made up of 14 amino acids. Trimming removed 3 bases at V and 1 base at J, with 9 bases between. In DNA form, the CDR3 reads TGTGCCAGCAGCTTTCGGACACGCCAAGAGACCCAGTACTTC. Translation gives CASSFRTRQETQYF.

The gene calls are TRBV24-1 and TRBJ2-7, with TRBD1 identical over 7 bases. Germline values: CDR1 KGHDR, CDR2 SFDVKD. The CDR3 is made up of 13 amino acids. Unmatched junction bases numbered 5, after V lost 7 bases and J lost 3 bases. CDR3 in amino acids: CATSAGTDYEQYF. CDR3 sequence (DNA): TGTGCCACCAGCGCTGGGACAGACTACGAGCAGTACTTC.

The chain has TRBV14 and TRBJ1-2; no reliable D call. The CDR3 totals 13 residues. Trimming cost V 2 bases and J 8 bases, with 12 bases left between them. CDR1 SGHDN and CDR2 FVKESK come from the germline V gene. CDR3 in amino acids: CASSQSGARGYTF. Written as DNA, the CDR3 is TGTGCCAGCAGCCAATCAGGAGCTCGGGGCTACACCTTC.

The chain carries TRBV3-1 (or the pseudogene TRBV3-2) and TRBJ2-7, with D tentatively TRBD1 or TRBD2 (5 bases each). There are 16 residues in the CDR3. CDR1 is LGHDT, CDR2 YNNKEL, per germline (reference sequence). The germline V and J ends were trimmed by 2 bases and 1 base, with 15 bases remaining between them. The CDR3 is CASSQTPWDGSYEQYF. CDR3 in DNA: TGTGCCAGCAGCCAAACTCCGTGGGACGGATCCTACGAGCAGTACTTC.

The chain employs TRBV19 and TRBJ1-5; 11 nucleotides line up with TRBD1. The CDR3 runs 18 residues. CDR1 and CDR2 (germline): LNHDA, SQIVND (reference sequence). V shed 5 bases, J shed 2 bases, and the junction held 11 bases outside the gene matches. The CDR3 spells CASSAPGQGVWGNQPQHF. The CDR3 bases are TGTGCCAGTAGTGCTCCGGGACAGGGGGTATGGGGCAATCAGCCCCAGCATTTT.

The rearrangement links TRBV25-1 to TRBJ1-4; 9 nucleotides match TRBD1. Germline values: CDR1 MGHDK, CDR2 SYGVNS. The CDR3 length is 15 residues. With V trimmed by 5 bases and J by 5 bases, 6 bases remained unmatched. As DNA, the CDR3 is TGTGCCAGCAGTCCTACAGGGGGCGTAAATGAAAAACTGTTTTTT. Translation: CASSPTGGVNEKLFF.

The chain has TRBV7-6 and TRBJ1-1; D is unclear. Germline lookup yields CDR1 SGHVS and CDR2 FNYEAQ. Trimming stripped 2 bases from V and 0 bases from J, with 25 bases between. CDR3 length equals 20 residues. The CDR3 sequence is CASSLPYTRSKDLLNTEAFF. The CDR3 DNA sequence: TGTGCCAGCAGCTTACCATATACCAGGAGCAAGGACCTTCTGAACACTGAAGCTTTCTTT. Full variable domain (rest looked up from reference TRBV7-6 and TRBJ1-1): GAGVSQSPRYKVTKRGQDVALRCDPISGHVSLYWYRQALGQGPEFLTYFNYEAQQDKSGLPNDRFSAERPEGSISTLTIQRTEQRDSAMYRCASSLPYTRSKDLLNTEAFFGQGTRLTVV.

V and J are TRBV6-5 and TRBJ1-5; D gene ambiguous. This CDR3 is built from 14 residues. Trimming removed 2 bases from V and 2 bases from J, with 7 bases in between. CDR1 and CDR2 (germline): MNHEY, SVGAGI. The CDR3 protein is CASSYSGGNQPQHF. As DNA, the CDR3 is TGTGCCAGCAGTTACAGTGGGGGCAATCAGCCCCAGCATTTT.

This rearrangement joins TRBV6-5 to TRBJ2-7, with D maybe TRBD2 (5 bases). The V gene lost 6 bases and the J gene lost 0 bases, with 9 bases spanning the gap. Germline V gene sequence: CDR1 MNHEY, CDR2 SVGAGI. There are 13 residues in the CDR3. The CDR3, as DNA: TGTGCCAGCAGCCGGGATTACTCCTACGAGCAGTACTTC. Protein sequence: CASSRDYSYEQYF.

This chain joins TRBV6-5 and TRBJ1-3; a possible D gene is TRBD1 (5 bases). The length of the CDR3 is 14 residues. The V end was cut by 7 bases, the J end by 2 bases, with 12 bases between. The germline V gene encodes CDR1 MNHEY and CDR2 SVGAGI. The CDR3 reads CASTSGGAGNTIYF. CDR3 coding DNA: TGTGCCAGCACAAGCGGGGGTGCTGGAAACACCATATATTTT.

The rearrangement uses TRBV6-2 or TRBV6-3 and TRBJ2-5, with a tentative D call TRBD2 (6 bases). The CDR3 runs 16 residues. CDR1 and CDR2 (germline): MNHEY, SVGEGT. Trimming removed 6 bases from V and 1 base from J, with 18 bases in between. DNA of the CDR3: TGTGCCAGCAGCGACCGGCGCGGAGGGTCCCAAGAGACCCAGTACTTC. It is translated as CASSDRRGGSQETQYF.

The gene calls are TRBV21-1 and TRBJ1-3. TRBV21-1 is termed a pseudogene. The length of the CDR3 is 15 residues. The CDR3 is CASSPRGGFGNTIYF. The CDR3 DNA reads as TGTGCCAGCAGCCCTCGGGGAGGATTCGGAAACACCATATATTTT.

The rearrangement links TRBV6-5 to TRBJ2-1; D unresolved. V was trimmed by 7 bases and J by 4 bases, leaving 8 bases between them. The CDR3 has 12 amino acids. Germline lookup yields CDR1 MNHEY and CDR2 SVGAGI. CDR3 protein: CASITRYNEQFF. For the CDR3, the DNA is TGTGCCAGCATCACGCGATACAATGAGCAGTTCTTC.

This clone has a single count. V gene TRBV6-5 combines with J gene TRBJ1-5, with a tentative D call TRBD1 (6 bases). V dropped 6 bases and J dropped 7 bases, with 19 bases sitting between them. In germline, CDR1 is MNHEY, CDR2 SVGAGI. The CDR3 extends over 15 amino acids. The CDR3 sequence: CASSKGGGGKQPQHF. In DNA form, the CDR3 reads TGTGCCAGCAGCAAGGGGGGAGGGGGGAAACAGCCCCAGCATTTT.

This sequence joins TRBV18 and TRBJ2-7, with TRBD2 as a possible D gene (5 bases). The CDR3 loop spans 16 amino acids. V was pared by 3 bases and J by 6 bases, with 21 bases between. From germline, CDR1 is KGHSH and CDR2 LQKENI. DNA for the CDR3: TGTGCCAGCTCACCCCCGGGTGCTGTTCAAGAGGGCGAGCAGTACTTC. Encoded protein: CASSPPGAVQEGEQYF.

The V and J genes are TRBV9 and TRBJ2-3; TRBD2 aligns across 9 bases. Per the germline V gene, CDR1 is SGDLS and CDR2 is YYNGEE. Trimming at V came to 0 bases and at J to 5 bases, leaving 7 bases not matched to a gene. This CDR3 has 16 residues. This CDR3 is CASSVAPAGGEDTQYF. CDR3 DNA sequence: TGTGCCAGCAGCGTAGCCCCCGCGGGAGGGGAAGATACGCAGTATTTT.